Listed below are T cell receptor beta chains from one sample, sequenced in a study of T cells after yellow fever vaccination. TCRdb redid the calling of the 5' RACE reads with MiXCR, one entry per CDR3 protein. The sample has about 160,000 distinct CDR3 sequences, under 7.5% seen once. Sequencing used CD4+ T cells sorted from PBMCs, obtained less than 6 days after the first yellow fever vaccination. The receptors here all came from a young man who received the YFV17D yellow fever vaccine. CDR3s include the opening cysteine and the closing phenylalanine or tryptophan. D genes are given only for firm matches. Size values are once, few and many counts, or a class for expanded clones, and some rows have none.

D,V,size,CDR3
-,TRBV27,many,CASSFGLGVANYGYTF
-,TRBV25-1,-,CASSDHGRAGETQYF
-,TRBV7-2,-,CASSPWAQRVRAEAFF
-,TRBV12-3/TRBV12-4,many,CASSFETGELFF
-,TRBV21-1,many,CAIRLGTSFHNEQFF
-,TRBV10-3,many,CATAAEETQYF
-,TRBV27,few,CASSLYQGSGTEAFF
-,TRBV28,few,CASENRRTGNTIYF
-,TRBV7-3,many,CASSLRQAPYNEQFF
TRBD1,TRBV7-3,few,CASSSTGRQSPLHF
-,TRBV5-6,many,CASSLGHLSSGNTIYF
-,TRBV7-2,many,CASSSVGWDNSPLHF
-,TRBV5-6,many,CASSLLQANYGYTF
-,TRBV28,-,CASGPTYQPQHF
TRBD1,TRBV19,many,CASSTDRVETQYF
-,TRBV7-6,many,CASSSVRGYHEQYF
-,TRBV20-1,many,CSAYPRGQETQYF
-,TRBV12-3/TRBV12-4,many,CASSTTTIASGYTF
TRBD2,TRBV20-1,-,CSAPRSTSGSTDTQYF
TRBD1,TRBV5-1,few,CASSFGDRGKTDTQYF
-,TRBV7-2,many,CASSSQSYGYTF
-,TRBV11-2,many,CASSLERSSYEQYF
-,TRBV4-2,-,CASSQDRTRETQYF
TRBD2,TRBV29-1,many,CSVEPSGGVDTQYF
-,TRBV7-8,few,CASSLYPPGPGIGNTIYF
-,TRBV7-6,many,CASSFPLRVGKNIQYF
-,TRBV20-1,few,CSALSPTDETQYF
-,TRBV25-1,-,CASSDSRSGNTIYF
TRBD1,TRBV6-5,-,CASSYPASGGRGYTF
-,TRBV4-3,many,CASSQDRTDTQYF
-,TRBV7-6,few,CASSLLGQTGELFF
TRBD1,TRBV28,many,CASEDRGRGTYNEQFF
TRBD1,TRBV6-2/TRBV6-3,many,CASSLGQGWEEQYF
TRBD1,TRBV9,many,CANPDRERSPGELFF
TRBD2,TRBV20-1,many,CSARARPRLAGGSRPDTQYF
-,TRBV7-2,many,CASSLFEVTEAFF
-,TRBV5-1,few,CASSISGSDNGYTF
-,TRBV18,many,CASSPGASTDTQYF
TRBD1,TRBV5-1,many,CASSWDRGWETQYF
TRBD1,TRBV20-1,few,CSGDRGLGNTEAFF
TRBD1,TRBV6-5,many,CASPSRDRVPPLHF
-,TRBV10-3,many,CAISEYLSNQPQHF
TRBD1,TRBV10-2,many,CASRTGGSGNQPQHF
-,TRBV6-2/TRBV6-3,-,CASTTTGVGTDTQYF
-,TRBV29-1,many,CSVEHGGFHNEQFF
-,TRBV29-1,many,CSVESRVYNEQFF
-,TRBV27,-,CASISLYRGSNRYGYTF
-,TRBV7-2,many,CASSSLGLEGLTFF
-,TRBV3-1,-,CASSQAFSYNEQFF
-,TRBV5-1,many,CASSPEGNGYTF
-,TRBV6-5,-,CASQTGGGNQPQHF
-,TRBV12-3/TRBV12-4,few,CASSVWRRGHPNEQFF
-,TRBV7-2,-,CASSLGGRGSEKLFF
-,TRBV7-2,-,CASSLWSGGRSYNEQFF
TRBD1,TRBV7-6,many,CASSLRQGAYEQFF